The 3 T cell receptor beta chains reported below all come from one sample, sequenced in a study of cytomegalovirus exposure and HLA in healthy donors. The PCR made use of 60 Vbeta and 13 Jbeta primers. Using immunoSEQ multiplex PCR, the repertoire was profiled, and TCRdb retains in-frame clones only, with some absent. The table lists some 130,000 clones, approximately 81% of them singletons. Material for sequencing was PBMCs. The receptors shown here come from a male donor in good health and CMV-seronegative.

In nucleotides, the CDR3 is TGCGCCAGCAGCTTTTTAGCGGAGAGCACAGATACGCAGTATTTT. Amino acids: CASSFLAESTDTQYF. The rearrangement uses TRBV5-1 and TRBJ2-3; the D gene is possibly TRBD2 (6 bases). V lost 2 bases to trimming and J lost 0 bases, with 10 bases between them. Germline CDR1 and CDR2: SGHRS and YFSETQ. The CDR3 extends over 15 amino acids.

The chain recombines TRBV15 with TRBJ2-7; the D is unclear. Looked up from germline, CDR1 is LNHNV and CDR2 is YYDKDF (reference sequence). Trimming left V 0 bases short and J 4 bases short, with 4 bases between. CDR3 length equals 12 residues. DNA of the CDR3: TGTGCCACCAGCAGAGACTTTTACGAGCAGTACTTC. Its translation: CATSRDFYEQYF.

The table lists this clone with a few counts. The chain combines TRBV4-1 with TRBJ2-5; 8 bases line up with TRBD2. The CDR3 runs 17 residues. V lost 0 bases and J lost 5; bases outside the gene matches: 11. The germline V gene encodes CDR1 MGHRA and CDR2 YSYEKL. CDR3 bases: TGCGCCAGCAGCCAAGACGGGGGGGGTGCCCTATTGGAGACCCAGTACTTC. Its protein product is CASSQDGGGALLETQYF.